This is a list of T cell receptor beta chains from one sample in a study of glioma-infiltrating T cells after dendritic cell vaccination. Assay used: immunoSEQ multiplex PCR; TCRdb lists only in-frame clones, some missing. The sample includes roughly 70,000 clones, roughly 82% of them seen just once. Sequenced here: blood, sampled before dendritic cell vaccination. These receptor sequences come from a human donor with glioblastoma. CDR3s include the opening cysteine and the closing phenylalanine or tryptophan. The order of the fields is V gene, clone size, J gene, D gene, CDR3 DNA, CDR3 protein. The D gene is left open where the match is weak. A row's size may be missing; if present it is once, few, many or a size class.

>TRBV19|-|TRBJ1-4|-
TGTGCCAGCCTTACAACCCGGGACACTCGAGAAAAACTGTTTTTT
CASLTTRDTREKLFF
>TRBV14|-|TRBJ2-1|-
TGTGCCAGCAGCCAAGATATGACAGTGAAGAATGAGCAGTTCTTC
CASSQDMTVKNEQFF
>TRBV18|-|TRBJ1-2|-
TGTGCCAGCTCACCACCGGGCCACAACTATGGCTACACCTTC
CASSPPGHNYGYTF
>TRBV29-1|-|TRBJ1-2|TRBD1
TGCAGCGCCGGACAGGTCGGGGGCTATGGCTACACCTTC
CSAGQVGGYGYTF
>TRBV28|-|TRBJ2-6|-
TGTGCCAGCACCTCAATGGGCAGGGGTCCTTTCTCTGGGGCCAACGTCCTGACTTTC
CASTSMGRGPFSGANVLTF
>TRBV6-1|-|TRBJ1-5|-
TGTGCCAGCAGTGAGAATGCGTTGGGGGGGCCGGGGCAGCCCCAGCATTTT
CASSENALGGPGQPQHF
>TRBV25-1|-|TRBJ1-5|-
TGTGCCAGCAGTGGCGTCTCAGGGGGCAATCAGCCCCAGCATTTT
CASSGVSGGNQPQHF
>TRBV27|-|TRBJ2-5|-
TGTGCCAGCAGCCGGACTATTCAAGAGACCCAGTACTTC
CASSRTIQETQYF
>TRBV5-1|-|TRBJ1-1|-
TGCGCCAGCAGCTTGGGACCCAGGCCGAACACTGAAGCTTTCTTT
CASSLGPRPNTEAFF
>TRBV29-1|-|TRBJ1-2|TRBD1
TGCAGCGTCTTACCCAGGGGGAACTATGGCTACACCTTC
CSVLPRGNYGYTF
>TRBV28|-|TRBJ1-1|-
TGTGCCAGCAGTTTACAAGGGCAGGGGGCTTTCTTT
CASSLQGQGAFF
>TRBV7-2|-|TRBJ2-5|-
TGTGCCAGCAGCCTTCCTACGGAGACCCAGTACTTC
CASSLPTETQYF
>TRBV7-8|-|TRBJ1-4|-
TGTGCCAGCAGCTTAGTATCAGGCGGACTTGATAATGAAAAACTGTTTTTT
CASSLVSGGLDNEKLFF
>TRBV7-9|-|TRBJ2-1|TRBD2
TGTGCCAGCTCTGGACTAGGTAGTTCTGAGCAGTTCTTC
CASSGLGSSEQFF
>TRBV5-1|-|TRBJ1-4|-
TGCGCCAGCAGCCCAGATCCCACAGGGATAAATGAAAAACTGTTTTTT
CASSPDPTGINEKLFF
>TRBV5-1|-|TRBJ2-1|TRBD1
TGCGCCAGCAGCTTTGGGACAGACAATGAGCAGTTCTTC
CASSFGTDNEQFF
>TRBV5-1|once|TRBJ2-7|TRBD1
TGCGCCAGCAGCCCAACAGGGGCCTACGAGCAGTACTTC
CASSPTGAYEQYF
>TRBV7-2|once|TRBJ1-2|-
TGTGCCAGCAGCTTTGGGGGGTATGGCTACACCTTC
CASSFGGYGYTF
>TRBV7-2|-|TRBJ2-1|TRBD2
TGTGCCAGCAGCCCTCAAGCGGTGGGACTAGCGGGGAACAATGAGCAGTTCTTC
CASSPQAVGLAGNNEQFF
>TRBV30|-|TRBJ2-3|TRBD2
TGTGCCTGGAGTGTAGGACTAGCGGGGAGCACAGATACGCAGTATTTT
CAWSVGLAGSTDTQYF
>TRBV5-5|-|TRBJ2-2|-
TGTGCCAGCAGCTTGGTACGGGGGGCCGTCACCGGGGAGCTGTTTTTT
CASSLVRGAVTGELFF
>TRBV19|-|TRBJ2-3|TRBD2
TGTGCCAGTAGTATAGCCCGGGGGGCGGGAGGACCCACAGATACGCAGTATTTT
CASSIARGAGGPTDTQYF
>TRBV19|-|TRBJ1-2|TRBD1
TGTGCCAGTGGGACAGGGGCCGTAAGTAACTATGGCTACACCTTC
CASGTGAVSNYGYTF
>TRBV6-1|-|TRBJ1-2|-
TGTGCCAGCAGTGAGGTAGGCGACAGGACCTATGGCTACACCTTC
CASSEVGDRTYGYTF
>TRBV5-1|-|TRBJ2-1|TRBD2
TGCGCCAGCAGCTTGAGAGGACTAGCGGGAATTTCCTACAATGAGCAGTTCTTC
CASSLRGLAGISYNEQFF
>TRBV5-1|-|TRBJ1-1|TRBD1
TGCGCCAGCAGTCCAGGACAGGGGAACACTGAAGCTTTCTTT
CASSPGQGNTEAFF
>TRBV7-9|few|TRBJ2-1|TRBD1
TGTGCCAGCAGCTTATCCAGGGGGAATGATGAGCAGTTCTTC
CASSLSRGNDEQFF
>TRBV5-1|-|TRBJ2-1|-
TGCGCCAGCAGCTTGGAGCCTCCCCCGGGGAATGAGCAGTTCTTC
CASSLEPPPGNEQFF
>TRBV11-2|-|TRBJ1-2|TRBD1
TGTGCCAGCAGCCGGGGGACAGGGTGGGACTATGGCTACACCTTC
CASSRGTGWDYGYTF
>TRBV18|-|TRBJ1-3|-
TGTGCCAGCTCCCGGGGGGCAGGACCGAGCTCTGGAAACACCATATATTTT
CASSRGAGPSSGNTIYF
>TRBV5-6|-|TRBJ1-1|-
TGTGCCAGCAGCTTGGCAGGGTTCACTGAAGCTTTCTTT
CASSLAGFTEAFF
>TRBV7-3|-|TRBJ2-5|TRBD1
TGTGCTAGCAGCCCGGGACAGGGTGGGGAGACCCAGTACTTC
CASSPGQGGETQYF
>TRBV2|once|TRBJ2-5|TRBD2
TGTGCCAGCAGTTACCTAGGGTCCGTCGGGGGGGAGACCCAGTACTTC
CASSYLGSVGGETQYF
>TRBV12-5|-|TRBJ2-1|TRBD2
TGTGCTGGATTGACTAGGACTAGCGGGATCTCCACCTACAATGAGCAGTTCTTC
CAGLTRTSGISTYNEQFF
>TRBV20-1|-|TRBJ1-2|-
TGCAGTGCGAAGGGGGGGAAGGGCTACACCTTC
CSAKGGKGYTF
>TRBV14|-|TRBJ2-1|-
TGTGCCAGCAGCCAAGACAGGGTGATCAATGAGCAGTTCTTC
CASSQDRVINEQFF
>TRBV5-1|-|TRBJ1-1|TRBD1
TGCGCCAGCAGCCCGTTACAGGGGAGCACTGAAGCTTTCTTT
CASSPLQGSTEAFF
>TRBV2|few|TRBJ2-2|-
TGTGCCACCCAGAGCGGAGCGAACACCGGGGAGCTGTTTTTT
CATQSGANTGELFF
>TRBV5-1|-|TRBJ2-5|-
TGCGCCAGCAGCCCTTCTGCGGGGGCCCAAGAGACCCAGTACTTC
CASSPSAGAQETQYF
>TRBV6-1|-|TRBJ1-3|-
TGTGCCACCCATAGTTCCCTCTCTGGAAACACCATATATTTT
CATHSSLSGNTIYF
>TRBV19|-|TRBJ2-2|TRBD1
TGTGCCAGTAGTACGGGACAGGGGGATGACACCGGGGAGCTGTTTTTT
CASSTGQGDDTGELFF
>TRBV7-2|-|TRBJ2-7|TRBD2
TGTGCCAGCAGCTTCGGACTAGCGGGGACCTACGAGCAGTACTTC
CASSFGLAGTYEQYF
>TRBV4-1|-|TRBJ1-6|-
TGCGCCAGCAGCCAAGAGTCACGGGGGGCGCTTTCACCCCTCCACTTT
CASSQESRGALSPLHF
>TRBV6-1|-|TRBJ2-1|-
TGTGCCAGCAGTGAAGGCGACAGCTCCTACAATGAGCAGTTCTTC
CASSEGDSSYNEQFF
>TRBV19|-|TRBJ1-4|TRBD1
TGTGCCAGTAATCAGGGGGCAGGGGGTGAAAAACTGTTTTTT
CASNQGAGGEKLFF
>TRBV7-2|-|TRBJ2-3|TRBD2
TGTGCCAGCAGCTCCCGTCCTAGCGGGGGGCTTTACACAGATACGCAGTATTTT
CASSSRPSGGLYTDTQYF
>TRBV5-5|-|TRBJ1-1|-
TGTGCCAGCAGCTTCGGCGGGGTCACTGAAGCTTTCTTT
CASSFGGVTEAFF
>TRBV5-1|-|TRBJ1-5|-
TGCGCCAGCAGCTTGCTTTTTGGGGCTGATCAGCCCCAGCATTTT
CASSLLFGADQPQHF
>TRBV7-9|-|TRBJ2-5|TRBD1
TGTGCCAGCAGCTTAACGGCAGGGGGCCGTGAGACCCAGTACTTC
CASSLTAGGRETQYF
>TRBV25-1|-|TRBJ1-6|-
TGTGCCAGCAGTGCCACCGGAGACCTTTGGGCCCTCCACTTT
CASSATGDLWALHF
>TRBV4-1|-|TRBJ2-1|-
TGCGCCAGCAGCCAAGATGAGGTGGGGGCGAGCTCCTACAATGAGCAGTTCTTC
CASSQDEVGASSYNEQFF
>TRBV7-2|-|TRBJ2-3|TRBD1
TGTGCCAGCAGGTCAGGGGGAGCAGATACGCAGTATTTT
CASRSGGADTQYF
>TRBV4-2|-|TRBJ2-5|TRBD2
TGTGCCAGCAGCCCCCGAGTTAGCGGGAGGGCCGAGGAGATCCAGTACTTC
CASSPRVSGRAEEIQYF